In its sample, the clone carrying this T cell receptor (beta chain) was seen a few times. This record belongs to a study of cytomegalovirus exposure and HLA in healthy donors. Study summary: One earlier analysis, a look at 150 million to 200 million T cells, found 117 million unique TCR beta sequences. HLA-typed donors were the source of about 85 million unique TCRs, which an early data release held.

The PCR ran on 60 Vbeta and 13 Jbeta primers. Some clones are missing from TCRdb's copy, which holds only in-frame ones; the method was immunoSEQ multiplex PCR. The table includes 150,000 to 200,000 clones, around 77% detected once. V lost 2 bases to trimming and J lost 6 bases; unmatched junction nucleotides: 6. Germline V gene data show CDR1 as MDHEN and CDR2 as SYDVKM. The CDR3 has 15 amino acids. The chain uses TRBV28 and TRBJ2-1, with 8 nucleotides matching TRBD1. Sequences were obtained from PBMCs. The sequence came from a man in his 60s in good health and CMV-seronegative. CDR3 sequence reads: CASSLETGVPNEQFF. For the CDR3, the DNA is TGTGCCAGCAGTTTAGAGACAGGGGTCCCCAATGAGCAGTTCTTC.